These T cell receptor beta chains were read from a single sample in a study of vaccination and CD4 T cells after COVID-19. These TCRs' antigens remain unknown. TCRdb re-called the PCR reads with MiXCR, one entry per CDR3 protein. The repertoire holds about 15,000 distinct CDR3 sequences, with 20% to 25% as singletons. The sample was CD4+ T cells from blood, cultured in vitro, taken before SARS-CoV-2 vaccination. These receptors originate from a human donor who received a COVID-19 vaccine. CDR3s include the opening cysteine and the closing phenylalanine or tryptophan. D genes are given only for firm matches. The size of a clone is reported for some rows only, either as once, few or many, or as a class for expanded clones.

size,D,V,J,length,DNA,CDR3
medium-sized,TRBD1,TRBV6-1,TRBJ2-5,15,TGTGCCAGCAGTACGGGACAGGCCCCTCAAGAGACCCAGTACTTC,CASSTGQAPQETQYF
NA,NA,TRBV5-6,TRBJ1-1,16,TGTGCCAGCAGCTTGATGGGGAAGGGCCTTACGACTGAAGCTTTCTTT,CASSLMGKGLTTEAFF
NA,NA,TRBV27,TRBJ2-2,15,TGTGCCAGCAGTTTATCCCGGACTACCACCGGGGAGCTGTTTTTT,CASSLSRTTTGELFF
NA,TRBD1,TRBV18,TRBJ2-7,14,TGTGCCAGCTCACGGACAGGGCATCCCTACGAGCAGTACTTC,CASSRTGHPYEQYF
few,TRBD1,TRBV7-9,TRBJ2-6,17,TGTGCCAGCAGCCGAAGGGACAGGCTCTCTGGGGCCAACGTCCTGACTTTC,CASSRRDRLSGANVLTF
NA,TRBD1,TRBV20-1,TRBJ1-3,12,TGCAGTGCTAGACCAGGGGGTGACACCATATATTTT,CSARPGGDTIYF
NA,NA,TRBV25-1,TRBJ2-5,15,TGTGCCAGCAGTGAATATCGAGGGTACCAAGAGACCCAGTACTTC,CASSEYRGYQETQYF
NA,NA,TRBV11-3,TRBJ2-1,13,TGTGCCAGCAGCCCCGGGGCGGCCAATGAGCAGTTCTTC,CASSPGAANEQFF
few,TRBD1,TRBV9,TRBJ1-1,15,TGTGCCAGCAGCTCACAGACAGGGGCCGTCACTGAAGCTTTCTTT,CASSSQTGAVTEAFF
few,NA,TRBV7-2,TRBJ1-3,15,TGTGCCAGCAGCTTAACAGGGACGGGAGGAAACACCATATATTTT,CASSLTGTGGNTIYF
NA,TRBD1,TRBV12-3/TRBV12-4,TRBJ1-2,14,TGTGCCAGCAGTCAGGACAGGACAAGGGTGGGCTACACCTTC,CASSQDRTRVGYTF
medium-sized,NA,TRBV7-2,TRBJ1-6,15,TGTGCCAGCAGCTTGTCTCCCCGCTATAATTCACCCCTCCACTTT,CASSLSPRYNSPLHF
NA,NA,TRBV5-6,TRBJ1-5,15,TGTGCCAGCACCCAATTTAGGGGCCGAGGAAGGCCCCAGCATTTT,CASTQFRGRGRPQHF
few,NA,TRBV6-1,TRBJ2-7,12,TGTGCCAGCAGTGAAGCCCAATACGAGCAGTACTTC,CASSEAQYEQYF
NA,TRBD2,TRBV14,TRBJ2-1,15,TGTGCCAGCAGCTTCCGACTAGCGCCATACAATGAGCAGTTCTTC,CASSFRLAPYNEQFF
NA,NA,TRBV19,TRBJ1-1,14,TGTGCCAGTAGCCGAGGACAGAAGAACACTGAAGCTTTCTTT,CASSRGQKNTEAFF
few,NA,TRBV6-5,TRBJ1-2,13,TGTGCCAGCAGTTCAGGGTACGGCTATGGCTACACCTTC,CASSSGYGYGYTF
few,TRBD2,TRBV12-3/TRBV12-4,TRBJ2-3,17,TGTGCCAGCAGTCGAGCGGGGGAGGTTGTGCGCACAGATACGCAGTATTTT,CASSRAGEVVRTDTQYF
medium-sized,TRBD1,TRBV2,TRBJ1-5,15,TGTGCCAGCAGAACGGACAGGGGAAGCAATCAGCCCCAGCATTTT,CASRTDRGSNQPQHF
medium-sized,NA,TRBV2,TRBJ1-2,12,TGTGCCAGGGGTCTACAGGGTGGTGGCTACACCTTC,CARGLQGGGYTF
few,TRBD1,TRBV7-8,TRBJ2-6,17,TGTGCCAGCAGCATTGGGACAGCCGGCTCTGGGGCCAACGTCCTGACTTTC,CASSIGTAGSGANVLTF
few,NA,TRBV20-1,TRBJ1-1,13,TGCAGTGCCCCTGGGCAGTTTGGAACTGAAGCTTTCTTT,CSAPGQFGTEAFF
NA,TRBD1,TRBV6-1,TRBJ1-2,10,TGTGCCAGCACTTCAGGGGGCGCAACCTTC,CASTSGGATF
medium-sized,NA,TRBV27,TRBJ1-1,13,TGTGCCAGCAGTTTATTGCTGGGCACTGAAGCTTTCTTT,CASSLLLGTEAFF
once,TRBD1,TRBV2,TRBJ2-7,12,TGTGCCAGCAGGGGACAGGGGGGGGAGCAGTACTTC,CASRGQGGEQYF
NA,NA,TRBV10-2,TRBJ1-2,13,TGCGCCAGCAGTGCTTACGCCGGCTATGGCTACACCTTC,CASSAYAGYGYTF
few,TRBD1,TRBV7-9,TRBJ2-3,14,TGTGCCAGCGGCAGAGAGGGGGCTCGGAATACGCAGTATTTT,CASGREGARNTQYF
few,NA,TRBV11-1,TRBJ2-3,13,TGTGCCAGCAGCTTAGGGTCCTCAGATACGCAGTATTTT,CASSLGSSDTQYF
NA,NA,TRBV30,TRBJ1-5,14,TGTGCCTGGAGGATGACAGGTAGCAATCAGCCCCAGCATTTT,CAWRMTGSNQPQHF
NA,NA,TRBV5-1,TRBJ1-1,14,TGCGCCAGCAGCTCCGGGAATCCGAACACTGAAGCTTTCTTT,CASSSGNPNTEAFF
medium-sized,NA,TRBV2,TRBJ1-2,13,TGTGCCAGCAGTAATGGACGGCGCTATGGCTACACCTTC,CASSNGRRYGYTF
medium-sized,NA,TRBV20-1,TRBJ2-3,12,TGCAGTCCCCGGCATGTCCCAGATACGCAGTATTTT,CSPRHVPDTQYF
medium-sized,NA,TRBV7-8,TRBJ1-2,13,TGTGCCAGCAGTACCGGAGGCCAAGGAGGCTACACCTTC,CASSTGGQGGYTF
NA,TRBD2,TRBV5-1,TRBJ2-3,16,TGCGCCAGCAGCCCAAGGACTAGCGGGGACACAGATACGCAGTATTTT,CASSPRTSGDTDTQYF
NA,TRBD2,TRBV19,TRBJ2-1,15,TGTGCCAGTAGTAAGGCGGGGGGACCCTACAATGAGCAGTTCTTC,CASSKAGGPYNEQFF
NA,NA,TRBV30,TRBJ1-5,13,TGTGCCTGGACTAAGGGTTTGAGTCAGCCCCAGCATTTT,CAWTKGLSQPQHF
few,TRBD1,TRBV19,TRBJ2-3,15,TGTGCCAGTAGTATAGCGACAGGGGGCACAGATACGCAGTATTTT,CASSIATGGTDTQYF
NA,NA,TRBV7-9,TRBJ1-2,14,TGTGCCAGCAGCTTAGCATTGGGGCGCGGTGGCTACACCTTC,CASSLALGRGGYTF
few,NA,TRBV19,TRBJ1-1,14,TGTGCCAGTAGTCAAGAGGGAACGAACACTGAAGCTTTCTTT,CASSQEGTNTEAFF
NA,NA,TRBV6-1,TRBJ1-6,12,TGTGCCAGCAGCCAGGATCTCGGTCAACTCCACTTT,CASSQDLGQLHF
few,NA,TRBV20-1,TRBJ2-3,12,TGCAGTGCTATGAAGGGCACAGATACGCAGTATTTT,CSAMKGTDTQYF
few,NA,TRBV5-1,TRBJ1-2,13,TGCGCCAGCGCAGAGGACGGTCGGAGAGGCTACACCTTC,CASAEDGRRGYTF
few,NA,TRBV6-1,TRBJ2-7,14,TGTGCCAGCAGTGAAGGGCCCGTCTCCTACGAGCAGTACTTC,CASSEGPVSYEQYF
NA,NA,TRBV12-3/TRBV12-4,TRBJ1-5,15,TGTGCCAGCAGTTTCGGGGTTGGGGGTAACCAGCCCCAGCATTTT,CASSFGVGGNQPQHF
few,NA,TRBV27,TRBJ1-1,14,TGTGCCAGCAGTTTATGGAGGGGGAACACTGAAGCTTTCTTT,CASSLWRGNTEAFF
NA,NA,TRBV15,TRBJ2-5,15,TGTGCCACCTATCCGGGCACAGGGACGCTTGAGACCCAGTACTTC,CATYPGTGTLETQYF
NA,NA,TRBV10-1,TRBJ1-1,15,TGCGCCAGCAGTGAATTTGTGCAGATGAACACTGAAGCTTTCTTT,CASSEFVQMNTEAFF
few,NA,TRBV25-1,TRBJ1-6,13,TGTGCCAGCACCGGAGACGAGGATTCACCCCTCCACTTT,CASTGDEDSPLHF
NA,NA,TRBV20-1,TRBJ1-1,14,TGCAGTGCTAGAGATATTAAGAGGAGGACTGAAGCTTTCTTT,CSARDIKRRTEAFF
NA,TRBD1,TRBV29-1,TRBJ2-7,19,TGCAGCGTTGAAGATCTTCACAGGGGGAATCCGGGACAGGGCTACGAGCAGTACTTC,CSVEDLHRGNPGQGYEQYF
NA,NA,TRBV2,TRBJ2-7,12,TGTGCCAGCAGTTCGATCAGGGTGGAGCAGTACTTC,CASSSIRVEQYF
NA,TRBD1,TRBV29-1,TRBJ2-5,13,TGCAGCGCCGGGGGACAGGGGCAAGAGACCCAGTACTTC,CSAGGQGQETQYF
NA,TRBD1,TRBV2,TRBJ2-2,16,TGTGCCAGCACCCTACTTCCGGGACAGGGATCCGGGGAGCTGTTTTTT,CASTLLPGQGSGELFF
few,NA,TRBV10-1,TRBJ2-3,13,TGCGCCAGCAGTGAGGGGGGGCGGGATACGCAGTATTTT,CASSEGGRDTQYF
few,NA,TRBV10-2,TRBJ2-7,14,TGCGCCAGCAAGGGAGGGGGAACCTCCTACGAGCAGTACTTC,CASKGGGTSYEQYF
NA,NA,TRBV20-1,TRBJ2-7,12,TGCAGTGCCGGCCAGGGCGTGTACGAGCAGTACTTC,CSAGQGVYEQYF
NA,NA,TRBV21-1,TRBJ2-5,15,TGTGCCAGCAGCGGACTCCGGGACTCGCAAGAGACCCAGTACTTC,CASSGLRDSQETQYF